Detailed here is one T cell receptor (beta chain). Its antigen is as yet unknown. The study ran its PCR with 60 Vbeta and 13 Jbeta primers. In the authors' methods: An analysis performed later counted about 80 million unique TCR beta chains (around 11 million of them shared). The repertoire was sequenced with immunoSEQ multiplex PCR; TCRdb's copy has only in-frame clones and lacks some. The V and J calls and the clone size are those of that table, but D and trimming were determined from the DNA. The sample has 120,000 or so clones, approximately 80% seen once. The data were obtained in a study of cytomegalovirus exposure and HLA in healthy donors. About the study: Prior work identified 117 million unique TCR beta sequences in roughly 190 million T cells.

Germline-derived CDR1 and CDR2 are SGHTS and YDEGEE. The CDR3 runs 16 residues. V lost 4 bases and J lost 2; bases outside the gene matches: 8. Study-wide results and limits: Analyses of presence and absence presupposed an approximately uniform sequencing depth across donors. TCR beta chain V- and J-gene trimming was linked, in a later analysis, to a missense variant in DCLRE1C.

The gene calls are TRBV5-8 and TRBJ2-3, with 9 nucleotides matching TRBD2. The specimen sequenced was PBMCs. This TCR was sampled from a man aged 25-40 years in good health and CMV-seropositive. CDR3 amino acids: CASSAETSGPTDTQYF. The CDR3 bases are TGTGCCAGCAGCGCCGAGACTAGCGGTCCCACAGATACGCAGTATTTT.